The sequence of this T cell receptor beta chain was determined in a study of cytomegalovirus exposure and HLA in healthy donors (dated by TCRdb to 2016 to 2017). Turning to the overall study: According to a later analysis, one platform produced both the 100 to 150 validation repertoires and the roughly 640 repertoires of the first cohort. To predict cytomegalovirus infection status, the study brought together high-throughput TCR immunosequencing, statistical association of individual TCRs with disease status, and machine learning. The aim of the study was to test whether cataloging public T cell receptors could identify signatures of past pathogen exposure. In addition to the first cohort of approximately 670 subjects, a separate validation cohort of about 120 different subjects was used. On the study overall, not on this receptor specifically: Cytomegalovirus status was reported to be diagnosed by the classifier with high specificity and sensitivity in both the original and validation cohorts. It was suggested by the authors that the approach could potentially be generalized to other disease states and immunological phenotypes. A total of 150 to 200 TCR beta chains were listed by the study as associated with cytomegalovirus. In vitro tests confirmed that a few of the cytomegalovirus-associated TCR beta chains recognize cytomegalovirus antigens. All 120 or so repertoires were used to score co-occurrence in the validation cohort in a later analysis, because that analysis had no HLA typing for the cohort. Most TCR sequences were observed very rarely across donors, whereas some public TCRs were present in many individuals. A later analysis found that TCRs clustered in the first cohort also tended to co-occur in the roughly 120 validation repertoires, with 94% of cluster scores above 0.

On this clone: Its antigen is not yet known. No per-base quality is available; no much larger clone lies one base away.

For this chain, trimming is 0 bases at the V end and 3 bases at the J end, and the number of junction bases without a gene match is 8. According to the germline V gene, CDR1 reads LGHNA and CDR2 reads YNFKEQ. Including the terminal cysteine and phenylalanine, the CDR3 comprises 19 residues. CDR3 DNA is the only sequence kept; it has 57 bases, read in frame from the first base. Library preparation employed the immunoSEQ multiplex PCR assay. Concerning the study's data processing: A statistical classification framework was developed to diagnose cytomegalovirus status using the catalog of TCR beta chain sequences. The source is immuneACCESS, and TCRdb retained only in-frame sequences with V and J called. Part of the clones is not carried over; for the studies checked, unresolved V genes explain less than half of this, and the remainder is unexplained. V, J and clone size reflect that table, while D and trimming were determined from the DNA. The sample records about 120,000 clones, approximately 88% of which are singletons. The biggest ten clones account for more than 1.5% of the sample.

Donors formed part of the validation cohort, which comprised 95 to 150 subjects and was distinct from the first cohort of under 800 subjects. The TCR comes from a man between 18 and 29 years old in good health and CMV-seronegative. The sample comprised PBMCs. The chain was built from TRBV4-2 and TRBJ2-2, with TRBD2 matching 12 junction bases. CDR3 region: CASSQDRSGLAGYTGELFF. The bases are TGTGCCAGCAGCCAAGATCGATCAGGACTAGCGGGATACACCGGGGAGCTGTTTTTT.